The 18 T cell receptor beta chains reported below all come from one sample, sequenced in a study of cytomegalovirus exposure and HLA in healthy donors. Amplification used 60 Vbeta primers and 13 Jbeta primers. The protocol was immunoSEQ multiplex PCR, while the TCRdb copy is restricted to in-frame clones and leaves out a portion. This table holds approximately 130,000 clones, less than 80% found once. The sequencing input was PBMCs. The receptors originated from a man in his forties or fifties in good health and CMV-seropositive.

This clone was seen a few times. The chain's CDR3 is CASSLGTTTNEAFF. The CDR3, as DNA: TGTGCCAGCAGCTTGGGGACTACCACGAACGAAGCTTTCTTT. This chain links TRBV5-5 with TRBJ1-1; no definite D call. V was shortened by 0 bases and J by 8 bases, with 14 bases between the two germline ends. Germline CDR1 and CDR2: SGHKS and YYEKEE (reference sequence). This CDR3 contains 14 residues.

For this clone: Germline and junction disagree at one end, which may indicate a read error. This sequence joins TRBV4-1 and TRBJ2-5, with 9 bases aligning to TRBD2. The germline CDR1 and CDR2 sequences are MGHRA and YSYEKL. The CDR3 has 16 amino acids. The CDR3 protein is CASSQDRRGGSETQYF. The CDR3 region has the DNA TGTGCCAGCAGCCAAGATAGGCGGGGGGGTTCGGAGACCCAGTACTTC.

The rearrangement uses TRBV5-1 and TRBJ1-5; possibly TRBD1 for D (6 bases). Germline assignment: CDR1 SGHRS and CDR2 YFSETQ. The CDR3 runs 13 residues. V lost 4 bases and J lost 6, with 11 bases in between. Here the CDR3 reads CASSLQGTQPQHF. CDR3 nucleotide sequence: TGCGCCAGCAGCCTTCAGGGGACTCAGCCCCAGCATTTT.

The V and J genes are TRBV27 and TRBJ2-7; 11 bases line up with TRBD2. Germline trimming cut 3 bases from V and 6 bases from J; bases unmatched to any gene: 7. The CDR3 is 15 residues long. In germline, CDR1 is MNHEY, CDR2 SMNVEV (reference sequence). The CDR3 DNA is TGTGCCAGCAGTTTTAGGGGCGGACTAGCGGGCGAGCAGTACTTC. Protein sequence: CASSFRGGLAGEQYF.

J is TRBJ2-5 and V is TRBV5-8, with TRBD2 matching 11 bases. Trimming cost V 0 bases and J 5 bases; bases outside gene matches: 9. This CDR3 comprises 17 residues. CDR1 and CDR2 from the germline V gene are SGHTS and YDEGEE. Here the CDR3 reads CASSLGLAGRGAETQYF. The CDR3 DNA follows: TGTGCCAGCAGCTTGGGACTAGCGGGACGTGGGGCGGAGACCCAGTACTTC. Full variable domain (outside the CDR3, taken from reference TRBV5-8 and TRBJ2-5): EAGVTQSPTHLIKTRGQQATLRCSPISGHTSVYWYQQALGLGLQFLLWYDEGEERNRGNFPPRFSGRQFPNYSSELNVNALELEDSALYLCASSLGLAGRGAETQYFGPGTRLLVL.

The chain is built from TRBV6-5 and TRBJ1-2, with 7 bases that match TRBD1. With V trimmed by 0 bases and J by 5 bases, 9 bases remained unmatched. CDR1 MNHEY and CDR2 SVGAGI come from the germline V gene. The CDR3 runs 16 residues. In DNA form, the CDR3 reads TGTGCCAGCAGTTACTCGGCCCTGACAGGGACTTATGGCTACACCTTC. Translation: CASSYSALTGTYGYTF.

The genes are TRBV7-8 and TRBJ2-7, with a possible D match to TRBD2 (6 bases). Trimming shortened V by 5 bases and J by 3 bases, and 14 bases separated the two germline ends. Germline-derived CDR1 and CDR2 are SGHVS and FQNEAQ. The CDR3 covers 14 residues. This CDR3 reads CASSARLELYEQYF. CDR3 in DNA: TGTGCCAGCAGCGCCCGACTAGAACTCTACGAGCAGTACTTC.

The chain employs TRBV5-4 and TRBJ1-6; 11 nucleotides align to TRBD1. The germline gives CDR1 SGHNT, CDR2 YYREEE (reference sequence). The CDR3 extends over 17 amino acids. V lost 1 base, J lost 6 bases, and 6 bases stayed unmatched. The CDR3 region has the DNA TGTGCCAGCAGCTTGCCCCGGACAGGGGGCGGTAATTCACCCCTCCACTTT. Protein: CASSLPRTGGGNSPLHF.

As concerns this clone: Germline is not matched at one junction end, which may reflect a read error. The V call is TRBV19, the J call TRBJ1-2; D possibly corresponds to TRBD1 (5 bases). The CDR3 contains 18 residues. Germline V lookup: CDR1 LNHDA, CDR2 SQIVND (reference sequence). CDR3 in DNA: TGTGCCAGTAGTTTCACTGGGGGGAAATCGGGCCCCCTCTTCCGAAGTCGGTTC. This encodes CASSFTGGKSGPLFRSRF.

The CDR3 DNA sequence: TGTGCCAGCCGTCCGGGACTAGCGGGGGGGACCGGGGAGCTGTTTTTT. This gives the protein CASRPGLAGGTGELFF. V gene TRBV2 combines with J gene TRBJ2-2; 16 bases fit TRBD2. The ends lost 8 bases at V and 5 bases at J; junction bases unmatched: 5. The CDR3 sequence is 16 residues long. Germline CDR1 and CDR2: SNHLY and FYNNEI.

This clone showed up just a few times. The genes are TRBV14 and TRBJ2-7; 8 bases map to TRBD2. The CDR3 covers 16 residues. V dropped 4 bases and J dropped 3; count of bases not matched to a gene: 11. Germline V gene lookup returns CDR1 SGHDN and CDR2 FVKESK. The CDR3 DNA is TGTGCCAGCAGCCCCGGGAGGGGAGAGGTTAACTACGAGCAGTACTTC. Protein sequence: CASSPGRGEVNYEQYF.

This chain uses TRBV10-3 with TRBJ2-5; no clear D. The length of the CDR3 is 13 residues. V was cut by 4 bases and J by 1 base, with 7 bases left in between. Germline V gene data show CDR1 as ENHRY and CDR2 as SYGVKD. The CDR3 bases are TGTGCCATCAGTGCAAGCACCCAAGAGACCCAGTACTTC. It yields the protein CAISASTQETQYF.

This chain uses TRBV6-5 with TRBJ2-2; tentatively, D is TRBD1 (5 bases). Germline V gives CDR1 MNHEY, CDR2 SVGAGI. Trimming removed 7 bases from V and 0 bases from J, with 9 bases in between. The CDR3 extends over 14 amino acids. This CDR3 is CASTLGPNTGELFF. The DNA for the CDR3 is TGTGCCAGCACTCTGGGGCCGAACACCGGGGAGCTGTTTTTT.

In this sample, this clone turned up once. The gene calls are TRBV5-1 and TRBJ2-5; possible D gene TRBD1, 5 bases. Germline CDR1 SGHRS, CDR2 YFSETQ. V shed 4 bases and J shed 5 bases, with 15 bases lying between them. This CDR3 is built from 14 residues. As DNA, the CDR3 is TGCGCCAGCAGCCCGGACAACCACAAGGAGACCCAGTACTTC. Encoded protein: CASSPDNHKETQYF.

The V and J genes are TRBV19 and TRBJ1-1; 9 bases agree with TRBD1. CDR3 size: 15 residues. With V trimmed by 4 bases and J by 4 bases, 7 bases remained unmatched. In germline, CDR1 is LNHDA, CDR2 SQIVND (reference sequence). The CDR3 protein is CASSTDRGATTEAFF. The DNA of the CDR3 is TGTGCCAGTAGTACAGACAGGGGGGCCACCACTGAAGCTTTCTTT.

The J gene is TRBJ2-5, the V gene TRBV9; 8 nucleotides align to TRBD1. Trimming cost V 0 bases and J 0 bases; bases outside gene matches: 7. The CDR3 contains 17 residues. The germline gives CDR1 SGDLS, CDR2 YYNGEE. CDR3 sequence (DNA): TGTGCCAGCAGCGTAGCAACCGGGACAGGATACCAAGAGACCCAGTACTTC. Translation: CASSVATGTGYQETQYF.

This clone has a handful of counts. The V call is TRBV27, the J call TRBJ2-2; no clear D gene. The CDR3 has 13 amino acids. Looked up from germline, CDR1 is MNHEY and CDR2 is SMNVEV (reference sequence). Trimming took 5 bases from V and 7 from J, leaving 11 bases between them. In DNA, the CDR3 is TGTGCCAGCAGTCCTCCCTCCTTCGGGGAGCTGTTTTTT. Translation gives CASSPPSFGELFF.

The chain recombines TRBV9 with TRBJ2-7; TRBD2 matches 8 bases. V was clipped by 4 bases and J by 2 bases; unmatched bases: 5. This CDR3 comprises 14 residues. Looked up from germline, CDR1 is SGDLS and CDR2 is YYNGEE. CDR3 sequence: CASSPLAGPYEQYF. CDR3 DNA: TGTGCCAGCAGCCCCCTAGCGGGCCCCTACGAGCAGTACTTC.